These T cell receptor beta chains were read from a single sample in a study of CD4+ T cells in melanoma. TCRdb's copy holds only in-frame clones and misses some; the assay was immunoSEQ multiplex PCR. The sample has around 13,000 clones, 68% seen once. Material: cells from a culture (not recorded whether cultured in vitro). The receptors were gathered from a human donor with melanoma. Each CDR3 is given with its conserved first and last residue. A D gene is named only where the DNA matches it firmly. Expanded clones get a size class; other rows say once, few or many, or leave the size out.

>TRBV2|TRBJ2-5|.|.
TGTGCCAGTATGGTGCAGGTCTACCAAGAGACCCAGTACTTC
CASMVQVYQETQYF
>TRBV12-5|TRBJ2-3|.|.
TGTGCTAGTGCGACAGATACGCAGTATTTT
CASATDTQYF
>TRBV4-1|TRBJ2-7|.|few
TGCGCCAGCAGCCGCACGAACAGGGACGAGCAGTACTTC
CASSRTNRDEQYF
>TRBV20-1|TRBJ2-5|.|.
TGCAGTGCTAGAGTCGGGGAGACCCAGTACTTC
CSARVGETQYF
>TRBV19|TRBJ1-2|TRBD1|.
TGTGCCAGTAGTAGATCCAGACAGGGAATGATTGAGGGCTACACCTTC
CASSRSRQGMIEGYTF
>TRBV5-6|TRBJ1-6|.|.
TGTGCCAGCAGCTTTCCAGGGATTAATCCACCCCTCCACTTT
CASSFPGINPPLHF
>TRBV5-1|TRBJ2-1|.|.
TGCGCCAGCAGCGGGGCGGGTAGAGGGAGTTATGAGCAGTTCTTC
CASSGAGRGSYEQFF
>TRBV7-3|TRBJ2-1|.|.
TGTGCCAGCAGCTCGTCCGGGCCGCGCGGTGAGCAGTTCTTC
CASSSSGPRGEQFF
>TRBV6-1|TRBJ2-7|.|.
TGTGCCAGGCTGGTAGGGTACTACGAGCAGTACTTC
CARLVGYYEQYF
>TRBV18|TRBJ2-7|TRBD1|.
TGTGCCAGCTCAGCGGGACAGGGATTGCACGAGCAGTACTTC
CASSAGQGLHEQYF
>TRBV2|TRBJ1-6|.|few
TGTGCCAGCAAAGGGCGTTCCCTCCACTTT
CASKGRSLHF
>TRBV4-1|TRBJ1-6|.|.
TGCGCCAGCAGCCAAGATTACAGGACCTTTTCCTATAATTCACCCCTCCACTTT
CASSQDYRTFSYNSPLHF
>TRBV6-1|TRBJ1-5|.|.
TGTGCCAGCAACCCCGGACGATTCAATCAGCCCCAGCATTTT
CASNPGRFNQPQHF
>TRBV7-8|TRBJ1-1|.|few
TGTGCCAGCAGCTTAATAATCGACACTGAAGCTTTCTTT
CASSLIIDTEAFF
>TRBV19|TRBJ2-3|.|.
TGTGCCAGTAGTCTGGGGGGGGCCGGCACAGATACGCAGTATTTT
CASSLGGAGTDTQYF
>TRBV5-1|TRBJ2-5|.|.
TGCGCCAGCAGCCGGTGGGGGGCAGAGACCCAGTACTTC
CASSRWGAETQYF
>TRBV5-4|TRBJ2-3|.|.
TGTGCCAGCAGCTTGTTCGATACGCAGTATTTT
CASSLFDTQYF
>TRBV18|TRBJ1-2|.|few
TGTGCCAGCTCACTAACTGAGGTCAACTATGGCTACACCTTC
CASSLTEVNYGYTF
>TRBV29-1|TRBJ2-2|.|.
TGCAGCGGCGGGTCCCATGGAACCGGGGAGCTGTTTTTT
CSGGSHGTGELFF
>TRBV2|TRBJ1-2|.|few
TGTGCCAGCAGCCTCCGGGACGTCTATGGCTACACCTTC
CASSLRDVYGYTF
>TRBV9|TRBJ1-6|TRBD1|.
TGTGCCAGCAGCGTAGGACAGGGAGGTAATTCACCCCTCCACTTT
CASSVGQGGNSPLHF
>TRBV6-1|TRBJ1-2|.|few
TGTGCCAGCAGTGATCCCGGGACGGTGTTCGGCTACACCTTC
CASSDPGTVFGYTF
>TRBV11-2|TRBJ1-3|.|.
TGTGCCAGCAGCCCCGGGCCCAGCAACACCATATATTTT
CASSPGPSNTIYF
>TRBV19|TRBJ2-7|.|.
TGTGCCAGTAGTATAAGTTCCGTGGAGTACTACGAGCAGTACTTC
CASSISSVEYYEQYF
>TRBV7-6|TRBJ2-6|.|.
TGTGCCAGCAGCTTAGCCGGATACTCTGGGGCCAACGTCCTGACTTTC
CASSLAGYSGANVLTF
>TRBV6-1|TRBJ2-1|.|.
TGTGCCAGCAGTGATAACCGGCCGCCCTACAATGAGCAGTTCTTC
CASSDNRPPYNEQFF
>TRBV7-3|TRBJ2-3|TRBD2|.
TGTGCCAGCAGCATGCGGGGGGCGAGCACAGATACGCAGTATTTT
CASSMRGASTDTQYF
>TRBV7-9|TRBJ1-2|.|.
TGTGCCAGCAGTTTTGAGGGATACACCTTC
CASSFEGYTF
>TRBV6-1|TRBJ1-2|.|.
TGTGCCAGCAGAGCCGGGACGGCAAACTATGGCTACACCTTC
CASRAGTANYGYTF
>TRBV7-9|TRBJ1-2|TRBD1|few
TGTGCCAGCAGCTATTATCAGGGGGATAACTATGGCTACACCTTC
CASSYYQGDNYGYTF
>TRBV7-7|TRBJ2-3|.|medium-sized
TGTGCCAGCAGCTTAGCGCGAAGGGATACGCAGTATTTT
CASSLARRDTQYF
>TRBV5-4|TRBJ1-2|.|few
TGTGCCAGCAGCTTGGAACAGGGTAGAAGCTATGGCTACACCTTC
CASSLEQGRSYGYTF
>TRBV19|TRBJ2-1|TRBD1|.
TGTGCCAGTAGTACGGACAGGGGGCTGAGTGAGCAGTTCTTC
CASSTDRGLSEQFF
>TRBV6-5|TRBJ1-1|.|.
TGTGCCAGCAGAAAGCCGGGACTGATAGCTGAAGCTTTCTTT
CASRKPGLIAEAFF
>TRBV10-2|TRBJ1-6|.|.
TGCGCCAGCAGTGACCTAACAGGGCCGAATTCACCCCTCCACTTT
CASSDLTGPNSPLHF
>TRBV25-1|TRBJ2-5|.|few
TGTGCCAGCAGTGAATTGGGGGGCCGGGAGACCCAGTACTTC
CASSELGGRETQYF
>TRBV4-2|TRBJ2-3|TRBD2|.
TGTGCCAGCAGCCAGCCGGGACTAGCGGGGGGAAGAGATACGCAGTATTTT
CASSQPGLAGGRDTQYF
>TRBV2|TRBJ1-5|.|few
TGTGCCAGCTCCAGACTAAATAGCAATCAGCCCCAGCATTTT
CASSRLNSNQPQHF
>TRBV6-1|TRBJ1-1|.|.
TGTGCCAGCAGTGAAGCGTCCATCGGCAGGCGGGCTTTCTTT
CASSEASIGRRAFF
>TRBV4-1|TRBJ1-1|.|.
TGCGCCAGCAGCCAGGCTAACTTATTGGGGACTGAAGCTTTCTTT
CASSQANLLGTEAFF
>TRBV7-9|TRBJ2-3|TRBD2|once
TGTGCCAGCAGCTTACTAGCGGGGGGGGTAGATACGCAGTATTTT
CASSLLAGGVDTQYF
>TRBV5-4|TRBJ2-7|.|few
TGTGCCAGCAGCTCGGGCGGCCCTCTCGCCCTGTACGAGCAGTACTTC
CASSSGGPLALYEQYF
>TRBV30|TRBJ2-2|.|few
TGTGCCTGTCCCTCCCGGACAGCGAACACCGGGGAGCTGTTTTTT
CACPSRTANTGELFF
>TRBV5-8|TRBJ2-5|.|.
TGTGCCAGCAGCTTGGCAGGGGAAGGGCGAGAGACCCAGTACTTC
CASSLAGEGRETQYF
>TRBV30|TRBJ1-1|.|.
TGTGCCTGGAGCGGACGGAAAAACACTGAAGCTTTCTTT
CAWSGRKNTEAFF
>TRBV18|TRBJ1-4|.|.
TGTGCCAGCTCACCAGGGGGTATGACGGAAAAACTGTTTTTT
CASSPGGMTEKLFF
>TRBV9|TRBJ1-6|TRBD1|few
TGTGCCAGCAGCCTTTCCGGGACAGTGGGTTCACCCCTCCACTTT
CASSLSGTVGSPLHF
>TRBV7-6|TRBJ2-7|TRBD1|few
TGTGCCAGCAGCTCACTGACAGGGCAGACCCACGAGCAGTACTTC
CASSSLTGQTHEQYF
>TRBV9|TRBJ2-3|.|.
TGTGCCAGCAGCCCTTCACGGGATACGCAGTATTTT
CASSPSRDTQYF
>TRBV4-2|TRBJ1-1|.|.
TGTGCCAGCAGCGCCAGAGGCGCGAACACTGAAGCTTTCTTT
CASSARGANTEAFF
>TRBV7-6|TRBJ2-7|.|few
TGTGCCAGCAGCTCCGGCCCTAACTACGAGCAGTACTTC
CASSSGPNYEQYF
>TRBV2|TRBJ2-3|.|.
TGTGCCAGCAGTGCGACCGACTATTCCTCGGGCACAGATACGCAGTATTTT
CASSATDYSSGTDTQYF
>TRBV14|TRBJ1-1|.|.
TGTGCCAGCAGCCCCCCGGGGATGAACACTGAAGCTTTCTTT
CASSPPGMNTEAFF
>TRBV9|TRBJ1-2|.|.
TGTGCCAGCAGCGAGAGGTTTGGGACGGCGGACCAGGGGGGCTACACCTTC
CASSERFGTADQGGYTF
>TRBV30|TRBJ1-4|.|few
TGTGCCTGGAGACTTGCATTGAATGAAAAACTGTTTTTT
CAWRLALNEKLFF
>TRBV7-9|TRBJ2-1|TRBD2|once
TGTGCCAGCAGCTTTACGGGGGGAGGCAATGAGCAGTTCTTC
CASSFTGGGNEQFF
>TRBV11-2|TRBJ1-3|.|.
TGTGCCAGCAGCTCGACTTATGTGTCTACTGGAAACACCATATATTTT
CASSSTYVSTGNTIYF
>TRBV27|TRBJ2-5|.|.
TGTGCCAGCCGATTTTTAGATTCCCAAGAGACCCAGTACTTC
CASRFLDSQETQYF